This T cell receptor beta chain emerged from a study of blood T cell repertoires in COVID-19. The wider study: Samples of COVID-19 (acute and convalescent) were obtained from the United States, Italy and Spain.

V lost 2 bases and J lost 9, with 14 bases in between. Germline-derived CDR1 and CDR2 are SNHLY and FYNNEI. The CDR3 has 14 amino acids. Original data processing: Reference gene primer amplification in the assay estimated nucleated cell counts. TCRdb's copy holds only in-frame clones and misses some; the assay was immunoSEQ multiplex PCR. V and J calls plus clone size are reproduced from that table; the DNA served to infer D and trimming. This sample yields more than 250,000 clones, of which roughly 80% are seen a single time; about 5% belongs to the top ten. J is TRBJ2-1 and V is TRBV2; D may be TRBD2 (6 bases). The sequence was collected from a middle-aged man who had been exposed to COVID-19. The sequenced sample was PBMCs or T cells enriched from blood (not recorded which). CDR3 bases: TGTGCCAGCAGTGAACGGGGGAGAGGCGGTGAGCAGTTCTTC. This codes for CASSERGRGGEQFF.